The T cell receptor beta chain under discussion was sequenced for a study of T cell repertoires in cytomegalovirus infection (dated by TCRdb to about 2019). In terms of the full investigation: Peptide stimulations targeted recently identified HLA-C-restricted CMV epitopes, whose presentation resists viral immunomodulation, together with well-studied HLA-B-restricted epitopes. Donor HLA type was relevant to the analysis, because carriage of CMV infection together with the matching HLA type was indicated by public TCR beta signatures. What the study reported, not specific to this receptor: In the ex vivo response, HLA-C-restricted CMV-specific TCR beta clonotypes were dominant, and in two of eight donors the single most frequent clonotype came from this HLA-C-restricted group. Carriers of CMV infection plus the relevant HLA type were discriminated by the cumulative frequency of public TCR beta family members in the study cohort and in an independent roughly 320-donor cohort.

The sample's treatment or condition, from its label and the paper: in vitro stimulation with specific CMV peptide epitopes to enrich CMV-specific T cells. This clonotype was seen more than once but under ten times. Its target antigen remains unknown. Base qualities are not provided; no much larger clone lies one nucleotide away. The CDR3 numbers 15 residues from cysteine through phenylalanine. The only DNA kept is the CDR3, 45 bases in frame from the first base. CDR1 and CDR2 (MNHEY, SVGAGI) derive from the germline V gene. The germline ends are 20 bases apart after V is trimmed by 6 bases and J by 6 bases. The instrument given in TCRdb is Illumina HiSeq 1500. The public reads were run again by TCRdb, first through fastp at Q25 and then through MiXCR, and only productive beta chains were kept. Merged by CDR3 protein, the rows form single entries marked with the most common genes and DNA. The sample data list 650,000 to 900,000 distinct CDR3 sequences, and less than 35% of these were observed just once. The ten most abundant clones make up around 12% of the sample.

The sample was cultured CD8+ T cells from PBMCs, taken from culture after CMV antigen stimulation. In this chain, TRBV6-5 is recombined with TRBJ1-2, with a weak D call of TRBD1 (5 bases match). The source of this sequence is a human donor in good health (CMV status not recorded). Some clones in this sample may be carry-over from other donors' samples. The DNA sequence is TGTGCCAGCAGGGGTGGTGGGCAGGGAAGCAATGGCTACACCTTC. This yields the protein CASRGGGQGSNGYTF.